This T cell receptor (beta chain) comes out of a study of blood T cells in healthy people across ages. This clonotype has ten or more counts. The second PCR ran roughly 7 to 12 cycles with a sample-barcoded 5' primer and J-beta primers. TCRdb reprocessed the 5' RACE reads with MiXCR, giving one entry per CDR3 protein. This repertoire shows 800,000 to 950,000 distinct CDR3 sequences, 30% to 45% found once; its top ten account for roughly 13%. The trim removed 1 base at V and 5 bases at J, leaving 5 bases unmatched. Germline V CDR1 and CDR2: DFQATT, SNEGSKA (reference sequence). The CDR3 has 15 residues.

The gene calls are TRBV20-1 and TRBJ2-2; TRBD2 agrees at 9 bases. The clonotype was recovered from a man between 18 and 35 years old in good health. Sequencing was done on a sample of blood. The CDR3 coding sequence is TGCAGTGCTAGAGGGGGGGGACTAGCAACCGGGGAGCTGTTTTTT. Residues: CSARGGGLATGELFF.